This T cell receptor beta chain was sequenced in a study of shared T cell receptors in the human thymus. The protocol was immunoSEQ multiplex PCR, while the TCRdb copy is restricted to in-frame clones and leaves out a portion. The sample contains more than 550,000 clones, 75% to 90% of which appear only once. The V and J ends lost 0 bases and 3 bases, in that order; junction bases with no gene match: 5. CDR3 length equals 15 residues. CDR1 and CDR2 (germline): SGHDN, FVKESK. The sample was also reused in another study, on human thymus T cells. This second study says: Thymus tissue for the work was resected from patients undergoing corrective heart surgery. Gene usage for V and J segments appeared biased in thymic and blood repertoires. Thymic repertoires overlap heavily among unrelated individuals, related research has reported.

Material: thymocytes. This chain links TRBV14 with TRBJ2-7; 7 bases match TRBD2. The sequence was obtained from a girl less than two years old with a congenital heart defect. The CDR3 loop is CASSQDPTGGYEQYF. CDR3 bases: TGTGCCAGCAGCCAAGATCCGACGGGGGGCTACGAGCAGTACTTC.